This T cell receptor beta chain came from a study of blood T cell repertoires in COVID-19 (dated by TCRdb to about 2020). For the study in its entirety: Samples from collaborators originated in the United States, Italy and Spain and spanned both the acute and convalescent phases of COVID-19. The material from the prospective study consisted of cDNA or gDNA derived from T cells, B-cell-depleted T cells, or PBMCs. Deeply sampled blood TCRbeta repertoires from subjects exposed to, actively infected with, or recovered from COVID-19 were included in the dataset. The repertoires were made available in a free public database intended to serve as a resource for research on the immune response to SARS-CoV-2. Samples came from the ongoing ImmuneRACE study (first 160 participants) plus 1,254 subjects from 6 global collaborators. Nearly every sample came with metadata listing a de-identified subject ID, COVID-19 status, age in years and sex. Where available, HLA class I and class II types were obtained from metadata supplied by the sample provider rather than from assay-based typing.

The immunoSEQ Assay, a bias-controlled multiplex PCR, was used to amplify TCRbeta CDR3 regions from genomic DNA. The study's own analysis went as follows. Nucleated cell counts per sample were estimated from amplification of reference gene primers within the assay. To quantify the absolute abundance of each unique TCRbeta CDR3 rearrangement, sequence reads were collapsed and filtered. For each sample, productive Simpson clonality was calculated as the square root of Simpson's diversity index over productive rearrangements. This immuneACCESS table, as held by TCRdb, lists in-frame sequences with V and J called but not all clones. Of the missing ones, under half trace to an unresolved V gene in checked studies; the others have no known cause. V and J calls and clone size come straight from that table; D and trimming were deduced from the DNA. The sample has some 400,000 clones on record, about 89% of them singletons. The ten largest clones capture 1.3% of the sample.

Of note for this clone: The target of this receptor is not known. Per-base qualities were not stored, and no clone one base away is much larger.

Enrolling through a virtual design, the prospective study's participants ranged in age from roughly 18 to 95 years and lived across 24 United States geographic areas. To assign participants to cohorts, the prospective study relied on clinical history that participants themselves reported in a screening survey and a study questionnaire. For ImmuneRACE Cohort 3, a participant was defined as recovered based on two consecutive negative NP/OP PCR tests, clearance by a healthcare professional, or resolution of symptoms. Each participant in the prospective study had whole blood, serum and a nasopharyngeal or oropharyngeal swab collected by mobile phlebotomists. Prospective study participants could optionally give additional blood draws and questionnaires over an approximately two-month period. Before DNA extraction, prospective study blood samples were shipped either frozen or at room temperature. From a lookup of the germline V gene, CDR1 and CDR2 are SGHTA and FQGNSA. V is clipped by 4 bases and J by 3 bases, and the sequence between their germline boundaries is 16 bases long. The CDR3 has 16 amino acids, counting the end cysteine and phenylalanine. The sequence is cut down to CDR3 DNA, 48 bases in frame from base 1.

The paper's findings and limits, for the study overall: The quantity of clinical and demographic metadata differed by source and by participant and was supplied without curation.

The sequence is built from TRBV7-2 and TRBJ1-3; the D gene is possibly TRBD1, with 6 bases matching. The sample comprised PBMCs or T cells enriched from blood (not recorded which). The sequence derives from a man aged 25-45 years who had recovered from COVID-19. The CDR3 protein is CASSSTGLTGGNTIYF. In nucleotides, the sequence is TGTGCCAGCAGCTCAACAGGGCTCACTGGTGGAAACACCATATATTTT.